Shown below are 18 T cell receptor beta chains from a single sample sequenced in a study of sequential checkpoint blockade in melanoma. Assay: immunoSEQ multiplex PCR; the TCRdb copy retains only in-frame clones and omits some. The data show roughly 9,100 clones, more than 20% seen once. As for treatment: randomized to nivolumab then ipilimumab (arm A) or the reverse (arm B). Specimen: tumor tissue (inferred from file names), collected from a patient given nivolumab and ipilimumab in sequence. The origin of the receptors is a human donor with melanoma.

By proportion, this clone is medium-sized (0.01 to 0.1%). V and J are TRBV11-3 and TRBJ1-1; TRBD1 aligns across 9 bases. The CDR3 has 15 amino acids. The junction had 8 bases not matched to a gene; V was cut back by 4 bases and J by 5 bases. Germline V gives CDR1 SGHNT, CDR2 YENEEA. The CDR3: CASSSTGGAWTEAFF. CDR3 bases: TGTGCCAGCAGCTCAACAGGGGGCGCGTGGACTGAAGCTTTCTTT.

This clone was picked up many times. The V gene is TRBV23-1, the J gene TRBJ2-1; 8 nucleotides agree with TRBD2. TRBV23-1 is labeled an ORF, and its function is uncertain. This CDR3 is 17 amino acids long. The J segment lost 3 bases and the V segment lost 6 bases, leaving 13 bases of the junction unmatched. The CDR3 sequence is CASSQDPAGAIYNEQFF. CDR3 coding DNA: TGCGCCAGCAGCCAAGATCCAGCGGGGGCGATCTACAATGAGCAGTTCTTC.

CDR3 sequence (DNA): TGTGCCAGCAGCCAAGATCCCCCCGGGTCTAGCGGGGCGGGGGAGCTGTTTTTT. Translating gives CASSQDPPGSSGAGELFF. This chain connects TRBV14 to TRBJ2-2; TRBD2 aligns across 9 bases. Germline V gives CDR1 SGHDN, CDR2 FVKESK. After removal of 0 bases from V and 8 bases from J, the junction contained 13 bases not matched to a gene. This CDR3 region has 18 residues.

In its sample, this clone was seen a few times. The chain has TRBV7-6 and TRBJ1-2; D possibly corresponds to TRBD1 (6 bases). Trimming stripped 5 bases from V and 4 bases from J, with 14 bases between. The CDR3 consists of 14 residues. Germline CDR1 and CDR2: SGHVS and FNYEAQ. The DNA for the CDR3 is TGTGCCAGCAGCCCCCAACAGGGCCCCTATGGCTACACCTTC. Amino acid sequence: CASSPQQGPYGYTF.

This sequence joins TRBV29-1 and TRBJ1-1, with a weak D call TRBD1 (5 bases). The CDR3 loop spans 13 amino acids. Trimming stripped 3 bases from V and 6 bases from J, with 14 bases between. In germline, CDR1 is SQVTM, CDR2 ANQGSEA. The DNA of the CDR3 is TGCAGCGTTGAGTGGGGCGCTGGAGCTGAAGCTTTCTTT. This codes for CSVEWGAGAEAFF. Full variable domain (outside the CDR3, taken from reference TRBV29-1 and TRBJ1-1): SAVISQKPSRDICQRGTSLTIQCQVDSQVTMMFWYRQQPGQSLTLIATANQGSEATYESGFVIDKFPISRPNLTFSTLTVSNMSPEDSSIYLCSVEWGAGAEAFFGQGTRLTVV.

There are a few counts of this clone. The V gene is TRBV4-1, the J gene TRBJ1-1; D gene ambiguous. The V end lost 1 base, the J end lost 2 bases, and 8 bases lay between the germline ends. This CDR3 contains 14 residues. Germline assignment: CDR1 MGHRA and CDR2 YSYEKL. The CDR3 DNA reads TGCGCCAGCAGCCAAGCCGTTCTAAACACTGAAGCTTTCTTT. This sequence encodes CASSQAVLNTEAFF.

In its sample, this clone was seen a few times. This chain joins TRBV28 and TRBJ2-3; D is undetermined. This CDR3 has 16 residues. Germline V CDR1 and CDR2: MDHEN, SYDVKM. Trimming took off 2 bases at V and 2 bases at J, with 14 bases between the two ends. CDR3 DNA: TGTGCCAGCAGTTTAGGAAGGGTTTGGGTCACAGATACGCAGTATTTT. It codes for CASSLGRVWVTDTQYF.

This clone was counted many times. This chain links TRBV23-1 with TRBJ2-5, with D possibly TRBD2 on 5 matching bases. TRBV23-1 is designated an ORF whose function remains uncertain. V lost 6 bases, J lost 2 bases, and 16 bases lay in between. This CDR3 is built from 15 residues. The CDR3 sequence: CASSQNPTGQETQYF. The CDR3 bases are TGCGCCAGCAGCCAAAACCCAACGGGGCAAGAGACCCAGTACTTC.

CDR3 loop: CASSWDSRAEEFF. DNA for the CDR3: TGTGCCAGCAGTTGGGACTCTAGGGCGGAGGAGTTCTTC. V usage is TRBV28 and J usage is TRBJ2-1; TRBD2 might be the D (6 bases). Trimming stripped 4 bases from V and 14 bases from J, with 18 bases between. This CDR3 contains 13 residues. In germline, CDR1 is MDHEN, CDR2 SYDVKM.

A few counts support this clone. V and J are TRBV12-5 and TRBJ2-2; 15 bases map to TRBD2. This CDR3 spans 17 amino acids. Germline CDR1 LGHNT, CDR2 FRNRAP. The DNA of the CDR3 is TGTGCCAGCGCGAAACGGACTAGCGGGGGGGTAGGCGGGGAGCTGTTTTTT. Protein sequence: CASAKRTSGGVGGELFF.

The chain couples TRBV6-8 to TRBJ2-7; tentative D call: TRBD1 (5 bases). The CDR3 runs to 15 residues. V lost 5 bases to trimming and J lost 1 base, with 15 bases between them. Germline V lookup: CDR1 MNHGY, CDR2 SAAAGT. CDR3 sequence (DNA): TGTGCCAGCAGTCTCCAGCCCGACAGTTCCTACGAGCAGTACTTC. This translates into CASSLQPDSSYEQYF.

The V and J genes are TRBV9 and TRBJ1-1; D ambiguous. The CDR3 totals 13 residues. CDR1 is SGDLS, CDR2 YYNGEE, per germline. V was clipped by 4 bases and J by 6 bases, with 13 bases between them. DNA of the CDR3: TGTGCCAGCAGCTTAATAGTGAGATCTGAAGCTTTCTTT. Translating gives CASSLIVRSEAFF. The whole variable domain, filled in from reference TRBV9 and TRBJ1-1, reads DSGVTQTPKHLITATGQRVTLRCSPRSGDLSVYWYQQSLDQGLQFLIQYYNGEERAKGNILERFSAQQFPDLHSELNLSSLELGDSALYFCASSLIVRSEAFFGQGTRLTVV.

Many counts were recorded for this clone. This chain links TRBV11-3 with TRBJ1-4; 7 bases line up with TRBD1. Germline values: CDR1 SGHNT, CDR2 YENEEA. This CDR3 region has 15 residues. V dropped 7 bases and J dropped 4; count of bases not matched to a gene: 9. The CDR3 sequence: CASKRGQTVNEKLFF. Here the CDR3 DNA reads TGTGCCAGCAAAAGGGGACAGACCGTTAATGAAAAACTGTTTTTT.

The chain couples TRBV19 to TRBJ1-5; tentative D call: TRBD1 (5 bases). With 7 bases removed from V and 7 bases from J, the gap between germline ends came to 11 bases. The CDR3 runs 12 residues. From germline, CDR1 is LNHDA and CDR2 SQIVND (reference sequence). The CDR3 bases are TGTGCCAGTAATGGGGCGAGGCAGCCCCAGCATTTT. This sequence encodes CASNGARQPQHF.

The table lists this clone with a few counts. This chain links TRBV6-7 with TRBJ2-7, with 10 positions matching TRBD1. TRBV6-7 counts as an open reading frame of uncertain function. The CDR3 contains 15 residues. J lost 3 bases, V lost 0 bases, and 2 bases had no gene match. Written as DNA, the CDR3 is TGTGCCAGCAGTTACTCCAGGACAGGGGGCTACGAGCAGTACTTC. Amino acids: CASSYSRTGGYEQYF.

V gene TRBV28 combines with J gene TRBJ1-2; tentative D call: TRBD1 (5 bases). Germline loops: CDR1 MDHEN, CDR2 SYDVKM. This CDR3 comprises 13 residues. With 10 bases removed from V and 3 bases from J, the gap between germline ends came to 15 bases. CDR3 sequence (DNA): TGTGCCACCTGGACGGGGCTTTACTATGGCTACACCTTC. It encodes CATWTGLYYGYTF.

The V gene is TRBV19, the J gene TRBJ1-2, with D maybe TRBD1 (6 bases). Germline V gene lookup returns CDR1 LNHDA and CDR2 SQIVND (reference sequence). The V gene lost 3 bases and the J gene lost 2 bases, with 16 bases spanning the gap. The CDR3 consists of 16 residues. The DNA for the CDR3 is TGTGCCAGTAGTATTGCGGGGGCGGTTCTAAACTATGGCTACACCTTC. Translated: CASSIAGAVLNYGYTF.

In nucleotides, the CDR3 is TGTGCCAGCAGTTTTAGACAGGTCGATGAAAAACTGTTTTTT. This codes for CASSFRQVDEKLFF. This chain links TRBV28 with TRBJ1-4, with D possibly matching TRBD1 (6 bases). Germline CDR1 MDHEN, CDR2 SYDVKM. Trimming stripped 3 bases from V and 6 bases from J, with 11 bases between. This CDR3 is built from 14 residues. The whole variable domain, filled in from reference TRBV28 and TRBJ1-4, reads DVKVTQSSRYLVKRTGEKVFLECVQDMDHENMFWYRQDPGLGLRLIYFSYDVKMKEKGDIPEGYSVSREKKERFSLILESASTNQTSMYLCASSFRQVDEKLFFGSGTQLSVL.